This entry lists 30 T cell receptor beta chains sequenced from one sample in a study of cytomegalovirus exposure and HLA in healthy donors. 13 Jbeta primers and 60 Vbeta primers were used for the PCR. The assay was immunoSEQ multiplex PCR, and TCRdb's table has in-frame clones only and misses some. The data show around 50,000 clones, with roughly 50% seen just once and 12% held by the top ten. The sequenced sample consisted of PBMCs. All receptors come from a human donor in good health.

V is TRBV2 and J is TRBJ1-2; D perhaps matches TRBD1 (5 bases). CDR1 is SNHLY, CDR2 FYNNEI, per germline. There are 15 residues in the CDR3. V was pared by 11 bases and J by 4 bases, with 23 bases between. The CDR3 nucleotides are TGTGCCTTAAGGGACTCCGGGCCGCGGGGCTATGGCTACACCTTC. Amino acid sequence: CALRDSGPRGYGYTF.

The chain is built from TRBV5-6 and TRBJ1-2; D call uncertain. Germline-derived CDR1 and CDR2 are SGHDT and YYEEEE. The CDR3 runs 16 residues. The ends were cut back, 5 bases at V and 2 bases at J, with 19 bases in the middle. The chain's CDR3 is CASRSTSMGGNYGYTF. CDR3 nucleotide sequence: TGTGCCAGCAGATCAACATCCATGGGAGGCAACTATGGCTACACCTTC. Drawing the rest from reference TRBV5-6 and TRBJ1-2, the complete variable domain is DAGVTQSPTHLIKTRGQQVTLRCSPKSGHDTVSWYQQALGQGPQFIFQYYEEEERQRGNFPDRFSGHQFPNYSSELNVNALLLGDSALYLCASRSTSMGGNYGYTFGSGTRLTVV.

The V gene is TRBV18, the J gene TRBJ2-7, with TRBD1 identical over 7 bases. The length of the CDR3 is 14 residues. J lost 2 bases, V lost 6 bases, and 7 bases had no gene match. The germline gives CDR1 KGHSH, CDR2 LQKENI. This CDR3 is CASSDRALAYEQYF. CDR3 in DNA: TGTGCCAGCTCCGACAGGGCCCTAGCCTACGAGCAGTACTTC.

This chain joins TRBV6-1 and TRBJ2-7, with TRBD1 identical over 12 bases. Germline V lookup: CDR1 MNHNS, CDR2 SASEGT. The CDR3 contains 15 residues. After removal of 6 bases from V and 9 bases from J, the junction contained 12 bases not matched to a gene. DNA of the CDR3: TGTGCCAGCAGGACGGGAGGGACAGGGGGCGGCGGGCAGTACTTC. Translating gives CASRTGGTGGGGQYF.

The chain recombines TRBV10-3 with TRBJ2-7, with 7 bases identical to TRBD2. The length of the CDR3 is 16 residues. Looked up from germline, CDR1 is ENHRY and CDR2 is SYGVKD. V lost 3 bases, J lost 3 bases, and 11 bases stayed unmatched. CDR3 loop: CAISDPPPASGYEQYF. In DNA form, the CDR3 reads TGTGCCATCAGTGATCCACCCCCGGCTAGCGGCTACGAGCAGTACTTC.

The CDR3 here is CASSLSGRGGTEAFF. The CDR3 coding sequence is TGCGCCAGCAGCTTGAGTGGCCGGGGTGGGACTGAAGCTTTCTTT. The chain joins TRBV5-1 to TRBJ1-1, with D unclear. Germline V gene sequence: CDR1 SGHRS, CDR2 YFSETQ. V shed 1 base and J shed 5 bases, with 15 bases lying between them. The CDR3 contains 15 residues.

The V and J genes are TRBV28 and TRBJ1-4; 8 nucleotides agree with TRBD1. CDR1 and CDR2 (germline): MDHEN, SYDVKM. CDR3 length: 16 residues. V gave up 4 bases and J gave up 8 bases; unmatched junction bases: 12. Here the CDR3 DNA reads TGTGCCAGCAGTTCTGGACCTGGACAGGGCCGGGAAAAACTGTTTTTT. This sequence encodes CASSSGPGQGREKLFF.

This clone was counted a few times. J is TRBJ2-7 and V is TRBV7-2, with 9 bases lining up with TRBD2. The length of the CDR3 is 15 residues. Per the germline V gene, CDR1 is SGHTA and CDR2 is FQGNSA. The ends lost 1 base at V and 6 bases at J; junction bases unmatched: 7. The CDR3 loop is CASSLVSRGGSEQYF. CDR3 in DNA: TGTGCCAGCAGCTTAGTCTCGCGGGGGGGCTCCGAGCAGTACTTC. Drawing the rest from reference TRBV7-2 and TRBJ2-7, the complete variable domain is GAGVSQSPSNKVTEKGKDVELRCDPISGHTALYWYRQSLGQGLEFLIYFQGNSAPDKSGLPSDRFSAERTGGSVSTLTIQRTQQEDSAVYLCASSLVSRGGSEQYFGPGTRLTVT.

The chain carries TRBV6-5 and TRBJ1-6, with 7 bases lining up with TRBD1. Trimming cost V 5 bases and J 7 bases; bases outside gene matches: 8. This CDR3 comprises 15 residues. Germline lookup yields CDR1 MNHEY and CDR2 SVGAGI. The CDR3 sequence is CASSARQGRNSPLHF. In DNA, the CDR3 is TGTGCCAGCAGTGCCCGACAGGGACGCAATTCACCCCTCCACTTT.

This clone was detected only a few times. The chain links TRBV6-5 to TRBJ1-4; D may be TRBD1 (6 bases). The germline gives CDR1 MNHEY, CDR2 SVGAGI. The V gene lost 6 bases and the J gene lost 8 bases, with 16 bases spanning the gap. The CDR3 totals 14 residues. In DNA, the CDR3 is TGTGCCAGCAGGGAACAGGGTAGGCAGGAAAAACTGTTTTTT. Translation gives CASREQGRQEKLFF.

The chain carries TRBV2 and TRBJ1-6; D is ambiguous. V was shortened by 7 bases and J by 6 bases, with 10 bases between the two germline ends. Germline assignment: CDR1 SNHLY and CDR2 FYNNEI. CDR3 length equals 13 residues. The CDR3 protein is CASKPLSNSPLHF. Here the CDR3 DNA reads TGTGCCAGCAAGCCCCTGAGTAATTCACCCCTCCACTTT.

Only one count was recorded for this clone. The J gene is TRBJ2-7, the V gene TRBV4-3, with 9 nucleotides matching TRBD2. The CDR3 covers 15 residues. V dropped 0 bases and J dropped 7; count of bases not matched to a gene: 7. Per germline, CDR1 LGHNA and CDR2 YSLEER. The CDR3 region has the DNA TGCGCCAGCAGCCAAGATATTAGCGGGGGTGTAGAGCAGTACTTC. Protein product: CASSQDISGGVEQYF.

Here the CDR3 reads CASSRIAGGVDEQYF. The CDR3 bases are TGTGCCAGCAGTAGAATAGCGGGGGGAGTTGACGAGCAGTACTTC. The chain employs TRBV27 and TRBJ2-7, with TRBD2 matching 10 bases. V was clipped by 5 bases and J by 5 bases; unmatched bases: 9. CDR3 length: 15 amino acids. Germline V gives CDR1 MNHEY, CDR2 SMNVEV (reference sequence).

The chain couples TRBV30 to TRBJ2-1; D may be TRBD2 (7 bases). The CDR3 length is 12 residues. V lost 5 bases to trimming and J lost 9 bases, with 14 bases between them. Germline CDR1 and CDR2: GTSNPN and SVGIG (reference sequence). This chain's CDR3 is CAWDRGGGEQFF. CDR3 bases: TGTGCCTGGGATAGGGGGGGAGGTGAGCAGTTCTTC.

The J gene is TRBJ1-1, the V gene TRBV14, with a tentative D call TRBD1 (5 bases). CDR1 and CDR2 from the germline V gene are SGHDN and FVKESK. Trimming cost V 5 bases and J 12 bases, with 13 bases left between them. There are 11 residues in the CDR3. CDR3 DNA sequence: TGTGCCAGCAGCGTTACAGGTCGGACTTTCTTT. It codes for CASSVTGRTFF.

V is TRBV19 and J is TRBJ1-6; no firm D call. Germline values: CDR1 LNHDA, CDR2 SQIVND (reference sequence). Deletions cut 6 bases from V and 8 bases from J, with 14 bases between. The CDR3 has 14 amino acids. The CDR3 DNA reads as TGTGCCAGTAGCCCGGGAAAATGGGATTCACCCCTCCACTTT. This encodes CASSPGKWDSPLHF.

This chain links TRBV28 with TRBJ2-1; D is unclear. This CDR3 is built from 15 residues. V shed 3 bases and J shed 0 bases, with 9 bases lying between them. In germline, CDR1 is MDHEN, CDR2 SYDVKM. CDR3 amino acids: CASSLAQYSYNEQFF. CDR3 sequence (DNA): TGTGCCAGCAGTTTGGCCCAATACTCCTACAATGAGCAGTTCTTC.

This clone was seen just once. The chain employs TRBV4-1 and TRBJ2-1, with 9 bases identical to TRBD1. Germline V gene sequence: CDR1 MGHRA, CDR2 YSYEKL. The CDR3 has 15 residues. The trim removed 1 base at V and 7 bases at J, leaving 5 bases unmatched. As DNA, the CDR3 is TGCGCCAGCAGCCAAGTGGGGACAGGGTCAAATGAGCAGTTCTTC. Its protein product is CASSQVGTGSNEQFF.

V is TRBV13 and J is TRBJ2-3; D is unclear. Trimming pared 5 bases from V and 4 bases from J, leaving 19 bases between. The germline V gene encodes CDR1 PRHDT and CDR2 FYEKMQ (reference sequence). This CDR3 spans 16 amino acids. In nucleotides, the CDR3 is TGTGCCAGCAGCACCAGTCAACAGCAAATTGCAGATACGCAGTATTTT. Its translation: CASSTSQQQIADTQYF. The variable domain in full, with the rest retrieved from reference TRBV13 and TRBJ2-3, is AAGVIQSPRHLIKEKRETATLKCYPIPRHDTVYWYQQGPGQDPQFLISFYEKMQSDKGSIPDRFSAQQFSDYHSELNMSSLELGDSALYFCASSTSQQQIADTQYFGPGTRLTVL.

This clone was picked up a small number of times. This chain joins TRBV10-3 and TRBJ2-3, with 11 bases matching TRBD2. From germline, CDR1 is ENHRY and CDR2 SYGVKD. V lost 4 bases and J lost 5; bases outside the gene matches: 8. The CDR3 loop spans 16 amino acids. The CDR3, as DNA: TGTGCCATCAGTGGGTCTAGCGGGGGGCTTTTAGATACGCAGTATTTT. Protein product: CAISGSSGGLLDTQYF.

This clone appeared many times. This chain connects TRBV4-1 to TRBJ2-4, with D unclear. CDR3 size: 17 residues. Looked up from germline, CDR1 is MGHRA and CDR2 is YSYEKL. V lost 1 base, J lost 0 bases, and 13 bases lay in between. The CDR3 nucleotides read TGCGCCAGCAGCCAAGGTGTGGCCCTCCTAGCCAAAAACATTCAGTACTTC. Protein sequence: CASSQGVALLAKNIQYF.

This chain uses TRBV5-4 with TRBJ2-5; D remains unclear. The CDR3 has 13 amino acids. Germline CDR1 and CDR2: SGHNT and YYREEE (reference sequence). V lost 1 base and J 2 bases, leaving 6 bases between the germline ends. CDR3 bases: TGTGCCAGCAGCTTGACAGAACAAGAGACCCAGTACTTC. Translation: CASSLTEQETQYF.

V usage is TRBV6-5 and J usage is TRBJ2-5; 7 bases map to TRBD2. Germline loops: CDR1 MNHEY, CDR2 SVGAGI. Losses at the gene ends were 0 bases for V and 4 bases for J; bases not matched to a gene: 2. The CDR3 loop spans 14 amino acids. The CDR3 reads CASSYSGRGETQYF. The CDR3 nucleotides read TGTGCCAGCAGTTACTCGGGGAGGGGAGAGACCCAGTACTTC.

This chain uses TRBV2 with TRBJ2-7; 13 bases are shared with TRBD2. The CDR3 spans 16 residues. The V segment lost 4 bases and the J segment 2 bases; nucleotides outside the gene matches: 5. The V gene's germline CDR1 is SNHLY and CDR2 FYNNEI. In nucleotides, the CDR3 is TGTGCCAGCAGTGCCTGGACTAGCGGGGGTACCTACGAGCAGTACTTC. Residues: CASSAWTSGGTYEQYF. Filled out from reference TRBV2 and TRBJ2-7, the complete variable domain reads EPEVTQTPSHQVTQMGQEVILRCVPISNHLYFYWYRQILGQKVEFLVSFYNNEISEKSEIFDDQFSVERPDGSNFTLKIRSTKLEDSAMYFCASSAWTSGGTYEQYFGPGTRLTVT.

This clone was seen only a few times. The chain employs TRBV4-1 and TRBJ1-1; TRBD1 might be the D (5 bases). V was trimmed by 4 bases and J by 3 bases, leaving 9 bases between them. Germline V CDR1 and CDR2: MGHRA, YSYEKL. This CDR3 comprises 13 residues. CDR3 loop: CASSRGHDTEAFF. The CDR3 DNA sequence: TGCGCCAGCAGCCGAGGACACGACACTGAAGCTTTCTTT.

This rearrangement joins TRBV2 to TRBJ1-2, with D unclear. The CDR3 runs to 13 residues. The germline V gene has CDR1 SNHLY and CDR2 FYNNEI. The V end was cut by 7 bases, the J end by 8 bases, with 17 bases between. The CDR3 DNA reads as TGTGCCAGCACCGAGAGGCAAGTCGGAGGCTACACCTTC. Its translation is CASTERQVGGYTF.

This chain uses TRBV6-5 with TRBJ2-3; the D gene is possibly TRBD2 (5 bases). This CDR3 has 13 residues. The V end lost 5 bases, the J end lost 6 bases, and 12 bases lay between the germline ends. Germline CDR1 and CDR2: MNHEY and SVGAGI. As DNA, the CDR3 is TGTGCCAGCAGTGACTATTCGAGGGATACGCAGTATTTT. Protein: CASSDYSRDTQYF.

In its sample, this clone was seen a few times. The chain joins TRBV5-3 to TRBJ1-2, with D perhaps TRBD1 (6 bases). TRBV5-3 counts as an open reading frame of uncertain function. The V gene lost 0 bases and the J gene lost 5 bases, with 8 bases spanning the gap. The CDR3 length is 13 residues. The CDR3 loop reads CARSLGTEYGYTF. The CDR3, as DNA: TGTGCCAGAAGCTTGGGGACAGAGTATGGCTACACCTTC.

This clone appeared a few times. The chain is built from TRBV7-9 and TRBJ1-1; D uncertain. Looked up from germline, CDR1 is SEHNR and CDR2 is FQNEAQ (reference sequence). The CDR3 covers 15 residues. V was pared by 2 bases and J by 2 bases, with 12 bases between. CDR3 coding DNA: TGTGCCAGCAGCTTACTGTCGGCGGGCAACACTGAAGCTTTCTTT. Amino acids: CASSLLSAGNTEAFF. Supplemented by reference TRBV7-9 and TRBJ1-1, the full variable domain reads DTGVSQNPRHKITKRGQNVTFRCDPISEHNRLYWYRQTLGQGPEFLTYFQNEAQLEKSRLLSDRFSAERPKGSFSTLEIQRTEQGDSAMYLCASSLLSAGNTEAFFGQGTRLTVV.

This clone has more than one count but fewer than ten. The gene calls are TRBV6-5 and TRBJ1-6; 7 positions match TRBD1. The germline V gene encodes CDR1 MNHEY and CDR2 SVGAGI. After removal of 6 bases from V and 7 bases from J, the junction contained 6 bases not matched to a gene. The CDR3 spans 14 residues. In DNA form, the CDR3 reads TGTGCCAGCAGGTCAAGGGGGCTCAATTCACCCCTCCACTTT. This codes for CASRSRGLNSPLHF.